What follows describes a single T cell receptor beta chain. The entry originates in a study of blood T cell repertoires in COVID-19. Per the study methods: Reference gene primer amplification yielded estimated nucleated cell counts. Assay: immunoSEQ multiplex PCR; the TCRdb copy retains only in-frame clones and omits some. The V and J calls and clone size were taken over from that table, and D and trimming were inferred from the DNA. The sample consists of nearly 350,000 clones, about 90% of them appearing once. Adults between roughly 18 and 89 years of age took part from 20 to 25 US areas. Participants had their cohort set by participant-reported clinical history. Cohort 3 donors were reported recovered after two negative PCRs, clearance, or symptom resolution. There are 17 residues in the CDR3. CDR1 is SEHNR, CDR2 FQNEAQ, per germline (reference sequence). V lost 6 bases, J lost 2 bases, and 12 bases stayed unmatched.

The chain couples TRBV7-9 to TRBJ2-5; 10 bases align to TRBD2. What was sequenced was PBMCs or T cells enriched from blood (not recorded which). The TCR originated in a woman aged 25-40 years who had recovered from COVID-19. CDR3 sequence reads: CASSYPSGGSPQETQYF. Here the CDR3 DNA reads TGTGCCAGCAGTTATCCTAGCGGGGGCTCTCCGCAAGAGACCCAGTACTTC. Filled out from reference TRBV7-9 and TRBJ2-5, the complete variable domain reads DTGVSQNPRHKITKRGQNVTFRCDPISEHNRLYWYRQTLGQGPEFLTYFQNEAQLEKSRLLSDRFSAERPKGSFSTLEIQRTEQGDSAMYLCASSYPSGGSPQETQYFGPGTRLLVL.